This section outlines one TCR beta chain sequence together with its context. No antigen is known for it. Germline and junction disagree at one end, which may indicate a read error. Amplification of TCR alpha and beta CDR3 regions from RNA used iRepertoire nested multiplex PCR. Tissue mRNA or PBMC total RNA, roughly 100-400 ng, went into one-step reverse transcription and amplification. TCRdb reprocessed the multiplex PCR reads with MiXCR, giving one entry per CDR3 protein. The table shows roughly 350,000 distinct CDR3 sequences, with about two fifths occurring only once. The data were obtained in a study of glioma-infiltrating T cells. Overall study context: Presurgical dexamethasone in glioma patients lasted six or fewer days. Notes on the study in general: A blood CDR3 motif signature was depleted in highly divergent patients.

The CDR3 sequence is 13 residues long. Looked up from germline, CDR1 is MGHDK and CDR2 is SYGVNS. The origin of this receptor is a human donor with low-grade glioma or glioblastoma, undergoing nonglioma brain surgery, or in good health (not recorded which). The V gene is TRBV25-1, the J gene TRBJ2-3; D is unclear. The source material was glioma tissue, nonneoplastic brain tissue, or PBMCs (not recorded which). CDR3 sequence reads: CASIPESQDTRYF. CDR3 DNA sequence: TGTGCCAGCATACCCGAAAGCCAGGATACGCGGTATTTT.